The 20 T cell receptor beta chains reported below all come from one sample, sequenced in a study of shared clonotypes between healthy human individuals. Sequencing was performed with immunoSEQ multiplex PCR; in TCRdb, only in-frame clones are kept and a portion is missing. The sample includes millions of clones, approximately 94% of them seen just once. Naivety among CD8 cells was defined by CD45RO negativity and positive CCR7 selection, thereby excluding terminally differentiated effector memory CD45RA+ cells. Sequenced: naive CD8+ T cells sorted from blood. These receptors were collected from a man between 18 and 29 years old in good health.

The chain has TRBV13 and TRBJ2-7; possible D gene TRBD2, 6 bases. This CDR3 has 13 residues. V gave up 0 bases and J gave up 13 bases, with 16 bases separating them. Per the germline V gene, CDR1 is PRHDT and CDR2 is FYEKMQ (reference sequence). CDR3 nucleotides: TGTGCCAGCAGCTTAGGTGCGGAGGGGACTCCTTACTTC. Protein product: CASSLGAEGTPYF.

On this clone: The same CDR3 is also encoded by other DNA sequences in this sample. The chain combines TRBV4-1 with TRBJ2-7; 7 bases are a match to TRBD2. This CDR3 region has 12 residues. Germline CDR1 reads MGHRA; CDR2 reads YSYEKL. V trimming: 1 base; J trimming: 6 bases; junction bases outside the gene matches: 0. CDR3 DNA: TGCGCCAGCAGCCAAGGGGGGGGCGAGCAGTACTTC. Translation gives CASSQGGGEQYF.

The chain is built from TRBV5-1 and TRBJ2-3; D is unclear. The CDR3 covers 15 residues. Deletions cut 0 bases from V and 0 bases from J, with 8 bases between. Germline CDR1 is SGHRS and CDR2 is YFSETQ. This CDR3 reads CASSLDGTSTDTQYF. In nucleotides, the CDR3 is TGCGCCAGCAGCTTGGACGGAACGAGCACAGATACGCAGTATTTT.

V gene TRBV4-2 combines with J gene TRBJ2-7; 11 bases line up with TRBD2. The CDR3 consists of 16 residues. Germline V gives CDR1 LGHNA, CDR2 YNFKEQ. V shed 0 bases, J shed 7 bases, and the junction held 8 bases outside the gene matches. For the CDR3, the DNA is TGTGCCAGCAGCCAAGATTCGGGACTAGCGGTTGGGGAGCAGTACTTC. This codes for CASSQDSGLAVGEQYF.

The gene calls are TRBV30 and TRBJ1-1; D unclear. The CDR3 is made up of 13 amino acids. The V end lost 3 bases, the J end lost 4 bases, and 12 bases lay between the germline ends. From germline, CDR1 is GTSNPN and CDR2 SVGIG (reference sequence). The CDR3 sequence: CAWSPPVGTEAFF. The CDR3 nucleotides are TGTGCCTGGAGCCCTCCTGTGGGCACTGAAGCTTTCTTT.

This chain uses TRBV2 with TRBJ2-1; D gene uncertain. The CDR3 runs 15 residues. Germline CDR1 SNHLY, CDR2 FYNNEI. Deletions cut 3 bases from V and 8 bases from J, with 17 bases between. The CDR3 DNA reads TGTGCCAGCAGTGATCCAAGGGAAAGCAGATATGAGCAGTTCTTC. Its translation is CASSDPRESRYEQFF.

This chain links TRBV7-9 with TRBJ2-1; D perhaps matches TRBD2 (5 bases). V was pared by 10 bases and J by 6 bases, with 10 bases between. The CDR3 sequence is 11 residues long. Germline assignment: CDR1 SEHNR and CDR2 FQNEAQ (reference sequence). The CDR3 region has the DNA TGTGCCAAGGCACTAGGCAATGAGCAGTTCTTC. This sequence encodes CAKALGNEQFF.

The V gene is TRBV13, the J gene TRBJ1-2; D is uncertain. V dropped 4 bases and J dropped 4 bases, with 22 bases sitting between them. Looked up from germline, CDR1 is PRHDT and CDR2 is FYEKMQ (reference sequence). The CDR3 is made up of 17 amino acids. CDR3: CASSSEPRSELFYGYTF. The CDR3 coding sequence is TGTGCCAGCAGCTCCGAGCCCCGTTCGGAACTTTTCTATGGCTACACCTTC.

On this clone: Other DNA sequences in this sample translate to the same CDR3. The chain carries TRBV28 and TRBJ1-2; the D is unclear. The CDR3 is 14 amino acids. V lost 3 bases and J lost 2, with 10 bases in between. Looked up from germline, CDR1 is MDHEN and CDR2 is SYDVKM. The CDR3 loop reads CASSLGSRNYGYTF. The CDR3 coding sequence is TGTGCCAGCAGTTTGGGGAGCAGAAACTATGGCTACACCTTC.

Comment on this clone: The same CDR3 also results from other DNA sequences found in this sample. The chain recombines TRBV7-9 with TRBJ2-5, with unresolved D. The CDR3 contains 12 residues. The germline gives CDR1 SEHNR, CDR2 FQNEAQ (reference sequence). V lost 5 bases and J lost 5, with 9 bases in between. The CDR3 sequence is CASSPLGETQYF. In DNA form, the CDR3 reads TGTGCCAGCAGCCCCCTGGGGGAGACCCAGTACTTC.

CDR3 region: CASSKRDRANYGYTF. As DNA, the CDR3 is TGTGCCAGCAGTAAGCGGGACAGAGCTAACTATGGCTACACCTTC. This chain connects TRBV28 to TRBJ1-2; 7 bases are shared with TRBD1. The CDR3 is 15 residues long. The V gene's germline CDR1 is MDHEN and CDR2 SYDVKM. J lost 0 bases, V lost 5 bases, and 6 bases had no gene match.

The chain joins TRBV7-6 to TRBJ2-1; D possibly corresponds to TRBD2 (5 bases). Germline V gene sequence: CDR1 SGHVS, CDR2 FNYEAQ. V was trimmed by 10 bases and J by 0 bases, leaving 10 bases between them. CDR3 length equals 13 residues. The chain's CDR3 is CATGDSSYNEQFF. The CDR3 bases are TGTGCCACCGGGGATAGCTCCTACAATGAGCAGTTCTTC.

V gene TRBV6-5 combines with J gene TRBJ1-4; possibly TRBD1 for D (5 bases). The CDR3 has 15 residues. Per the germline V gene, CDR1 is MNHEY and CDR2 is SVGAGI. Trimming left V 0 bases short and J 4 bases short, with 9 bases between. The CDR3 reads CASSYSAGGNEKLFF. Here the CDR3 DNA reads TGTGCCAGCAGTTACTCTGCCGGGGGTAATGAAAAACTGTTTTTT.

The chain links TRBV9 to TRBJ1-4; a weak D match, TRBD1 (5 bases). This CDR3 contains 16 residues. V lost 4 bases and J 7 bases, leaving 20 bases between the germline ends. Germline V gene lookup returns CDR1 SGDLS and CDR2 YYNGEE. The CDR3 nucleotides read TGTGCCAGCAGCCCCGTAGGGGAGGGACTTGGTGAAAAACTGTTTTTT. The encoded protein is CASSPVGEGLGEKLFF. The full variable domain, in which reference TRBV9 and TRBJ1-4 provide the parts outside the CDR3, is DSGVTQTPKHLITATGQRVTLRCSPRSGDLSVYWYQQSLDQGLQFLIQYYNGEERAKGNILERFSAQQFPDLHSELNLSSLELGDSALYFCASSPVGEGLGEKLFFGSGTQLSVL.

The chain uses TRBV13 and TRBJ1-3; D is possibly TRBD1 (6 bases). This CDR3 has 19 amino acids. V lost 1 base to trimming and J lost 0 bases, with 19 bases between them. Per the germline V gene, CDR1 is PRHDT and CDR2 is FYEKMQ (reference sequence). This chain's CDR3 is CASSLAGGGGSYSGNTIYF. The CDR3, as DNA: TGTGCCAGCAGCTTAGCCGGTGGAGGGGGGTCTTACTCTGGAAACACCATATATTTT.

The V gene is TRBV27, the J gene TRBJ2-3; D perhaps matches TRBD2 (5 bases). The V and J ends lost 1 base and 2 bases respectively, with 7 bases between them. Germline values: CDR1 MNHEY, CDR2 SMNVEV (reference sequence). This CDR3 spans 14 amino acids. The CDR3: CASSLLEDTDTQYF. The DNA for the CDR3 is TGTGCCAGCAGTTTATTGGAGGACACAGATACGCAGTATTTT.

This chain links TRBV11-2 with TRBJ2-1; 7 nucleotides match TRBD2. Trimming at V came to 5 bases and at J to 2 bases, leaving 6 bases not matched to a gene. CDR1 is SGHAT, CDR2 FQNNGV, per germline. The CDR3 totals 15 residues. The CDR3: CASSLSGVTYNEQFF. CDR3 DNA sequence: TGTGCCAGCAGCCTCAGCGGGGTCACCTACAATGAGCAGTTCTTC.

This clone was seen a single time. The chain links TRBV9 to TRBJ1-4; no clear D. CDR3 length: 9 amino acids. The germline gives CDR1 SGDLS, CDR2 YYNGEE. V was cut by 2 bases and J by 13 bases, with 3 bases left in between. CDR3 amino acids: CASSVGLFF. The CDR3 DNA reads TGTGCCAGCAGCGTGGGACTGTTTTTT.

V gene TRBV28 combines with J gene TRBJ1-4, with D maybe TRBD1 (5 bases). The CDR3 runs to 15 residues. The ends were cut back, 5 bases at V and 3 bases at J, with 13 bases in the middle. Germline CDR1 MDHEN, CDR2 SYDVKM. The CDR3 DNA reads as TGTGCCAGCAGTGCCCCGTGGGACGCTAATGAAAAACTGTTTTTT. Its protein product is CASSAPWDANEKLFF.

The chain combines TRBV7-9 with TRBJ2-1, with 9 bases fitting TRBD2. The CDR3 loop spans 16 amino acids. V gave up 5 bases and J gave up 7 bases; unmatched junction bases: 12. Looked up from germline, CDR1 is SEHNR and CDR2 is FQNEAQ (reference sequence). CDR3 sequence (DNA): TGTGCCAGCAGCCTCTTAGCGGGAGCGGGGGATAATGAGCAGTTCTTC. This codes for CASSLLAGAGDNEQFF.